This T cell receptor (beta chain) was documented in a study of T cell responses to AZD1222 COVID-19 vaccine. Study observations and caveats: Donor demographics were predominantly white British with a female majority; clonal diversity may be underestimated. Targets within unmutated variant regions were reportedly found for nearly half of spike-specific TCRs. Spike-spanning, vaccine-associated CD4 TCRs were dominant at 160-218 and 743-854. Increased Spike-specific TCR breadth and depth were observed after two AZD1222 doses.

This clone was seen a single time. Its antigen remains unidentified. Using immunoSEQ multiplex PCR, the repertoire was profiled, and TCRdb retains in-frame clones only, with some absent. This sample has 120,000 to 150,000 clones, with 88% found just once. The V gene's germline CDR1 is SEHNR and CDR2 FQNEAQ (reference sequence). Between the trimmed V and J ends, which lost 3 bases and 2 bases, there was a span of 15 bases. CDR3 size: 16 residues. This sequence originates from an adult who received the MenACWY meningococcal vaccine as a control. The gene calls are TRBV7-9 and TRBJ2-3; unclear D gene. This material consisted of peripheral blood, taken 28 days after the second dose of the MenACWY control vaccine. The DNA of the CDR3 is TGTGCCAGCAGCTTGGCCGAGGTAACTGACACAGATACGCAGTATTTT. It codes for CASSLAEVTDTDTQYF.